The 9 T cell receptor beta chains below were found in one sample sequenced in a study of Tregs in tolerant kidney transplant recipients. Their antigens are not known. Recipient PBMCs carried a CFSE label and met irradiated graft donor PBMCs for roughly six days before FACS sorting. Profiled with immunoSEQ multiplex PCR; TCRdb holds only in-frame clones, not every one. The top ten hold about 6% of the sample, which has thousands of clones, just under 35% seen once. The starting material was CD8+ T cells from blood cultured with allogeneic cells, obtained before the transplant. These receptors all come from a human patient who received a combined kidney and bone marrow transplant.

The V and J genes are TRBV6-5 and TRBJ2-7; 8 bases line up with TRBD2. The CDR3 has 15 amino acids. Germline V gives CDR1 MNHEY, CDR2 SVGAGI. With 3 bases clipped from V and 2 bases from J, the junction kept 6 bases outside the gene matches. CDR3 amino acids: CASSYGTRSTYEQYF. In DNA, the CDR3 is TGTGCCAGCAGTTATGGGACTAGATCCACCTACGAGCAGTACTTC.

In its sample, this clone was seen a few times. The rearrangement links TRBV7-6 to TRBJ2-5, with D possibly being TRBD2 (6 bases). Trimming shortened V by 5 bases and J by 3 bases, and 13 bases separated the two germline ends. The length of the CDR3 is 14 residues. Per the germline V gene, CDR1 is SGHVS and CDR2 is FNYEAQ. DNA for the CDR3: TGTGCCAGCAGCCGACGGGGAGGAAAAGAGACCCAGTACTTC. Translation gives CASSRRGGKETQYF.

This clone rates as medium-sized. For the CDR3, the DNA is TGCAGCATCTCAGGGGTATCCTACGAGCAGTACTTC. Protein product: CSISGVSYEQYF. The V gene is TRBV29-1, the J gene TRBJ2-7; TRBD1 might be the D (6 bases). This CDR3 spans 12 amino acids. V lost 8 bases, J lost 1 base, and 12 bases lay in between. Looked up from germline, CDR1 is SQVTM and CDR2 is ANQGSEA.

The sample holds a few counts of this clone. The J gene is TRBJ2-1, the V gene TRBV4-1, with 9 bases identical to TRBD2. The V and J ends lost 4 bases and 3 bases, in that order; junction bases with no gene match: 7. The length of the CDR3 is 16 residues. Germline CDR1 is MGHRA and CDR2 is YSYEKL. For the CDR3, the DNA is TGCGCCAGCAGCCGAGAAATAGCGGGGGTCTACAATGAGCAGTTCTTC. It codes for CASSREIAGVYNEQFF.

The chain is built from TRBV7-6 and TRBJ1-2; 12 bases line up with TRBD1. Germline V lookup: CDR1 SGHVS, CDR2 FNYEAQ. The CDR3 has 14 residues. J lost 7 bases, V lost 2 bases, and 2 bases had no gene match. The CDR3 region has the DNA TGTGCCAGCAGCTTATCGGGACAGGGGGCTGGCTACACCTTC. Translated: CASSLSGQGAGYTF. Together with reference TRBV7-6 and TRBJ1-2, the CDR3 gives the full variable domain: GAGVSQSPRYKVTKRGQDVALRCDPISGHVSLYWYRQALGQGPEFLTYFNYEAQQDKSGLPNDRFSAERPEGSISTLTIQRTEQRDSAMYRCASSLSGQGAGYTFGSGTRLTVV.

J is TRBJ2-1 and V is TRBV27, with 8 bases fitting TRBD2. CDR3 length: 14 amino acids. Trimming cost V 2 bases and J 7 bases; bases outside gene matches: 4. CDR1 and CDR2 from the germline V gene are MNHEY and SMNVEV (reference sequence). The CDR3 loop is CASSLSRGRNEQFF. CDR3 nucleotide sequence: TGTGCCAGCAGTTTAAGTCGCGGGAGGAATGAGCAGTTCTTC.

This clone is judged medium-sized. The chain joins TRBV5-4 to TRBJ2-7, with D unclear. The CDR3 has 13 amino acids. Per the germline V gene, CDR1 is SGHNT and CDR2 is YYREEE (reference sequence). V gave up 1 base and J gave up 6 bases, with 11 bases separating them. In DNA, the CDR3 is TGTGCCAGCAGCTTGTATACAGTGGGCGAGCAGTACTTC. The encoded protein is CASSLYTVGEQYF. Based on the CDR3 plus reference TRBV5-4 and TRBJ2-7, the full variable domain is ETGVTQSPTHLIKTRGQQVTLRCSSQSGHNTVSWYQQALGQGPQFIFQYYREEENGRGNFPPRFSGLQFPNYSSELNVNALELDDSALYLCASSLYTVGEQYFGPGTRLTVT.

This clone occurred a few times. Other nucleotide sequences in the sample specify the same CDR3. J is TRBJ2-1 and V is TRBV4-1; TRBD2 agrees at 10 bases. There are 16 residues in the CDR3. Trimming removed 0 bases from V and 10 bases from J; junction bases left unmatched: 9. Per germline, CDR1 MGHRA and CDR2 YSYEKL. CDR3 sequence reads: CASSQDRASGSGEQFF. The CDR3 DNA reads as TGCGCCAGCAGCCAAGATAGGGCTAGCGGGAGCGGAGAGCAGTTCTTC.

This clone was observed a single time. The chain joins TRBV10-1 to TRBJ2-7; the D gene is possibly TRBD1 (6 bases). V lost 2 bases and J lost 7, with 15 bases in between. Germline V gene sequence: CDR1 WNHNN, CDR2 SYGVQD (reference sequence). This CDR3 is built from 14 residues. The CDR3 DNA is TGCGCCAGCAGTGAGGGTGAGCGGCAGGGGGAGCAGTACTTC. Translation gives CASSEGERQGEQYF.